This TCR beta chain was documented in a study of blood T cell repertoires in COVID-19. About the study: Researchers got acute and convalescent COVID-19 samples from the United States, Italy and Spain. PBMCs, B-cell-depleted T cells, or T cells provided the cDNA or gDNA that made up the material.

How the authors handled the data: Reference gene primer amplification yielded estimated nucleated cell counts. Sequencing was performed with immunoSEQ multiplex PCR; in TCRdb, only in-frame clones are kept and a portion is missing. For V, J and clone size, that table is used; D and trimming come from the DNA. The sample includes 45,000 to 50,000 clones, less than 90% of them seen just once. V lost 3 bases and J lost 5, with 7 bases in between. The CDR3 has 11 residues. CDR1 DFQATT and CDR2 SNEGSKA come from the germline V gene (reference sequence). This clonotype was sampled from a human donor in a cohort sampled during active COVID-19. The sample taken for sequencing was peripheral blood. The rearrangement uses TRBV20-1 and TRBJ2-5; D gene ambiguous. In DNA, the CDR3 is TGCAGTGCTAGGGAGATGGAGACCCAGTACTTC. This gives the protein CSAREMETQYF.